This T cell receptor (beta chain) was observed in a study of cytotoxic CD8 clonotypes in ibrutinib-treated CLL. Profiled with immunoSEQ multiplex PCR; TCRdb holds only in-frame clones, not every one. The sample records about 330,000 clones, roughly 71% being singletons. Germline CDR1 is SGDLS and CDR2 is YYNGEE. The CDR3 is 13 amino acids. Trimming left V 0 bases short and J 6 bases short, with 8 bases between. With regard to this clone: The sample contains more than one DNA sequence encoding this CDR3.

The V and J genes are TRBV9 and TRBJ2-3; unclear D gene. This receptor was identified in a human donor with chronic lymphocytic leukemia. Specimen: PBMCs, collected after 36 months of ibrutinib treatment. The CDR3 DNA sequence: TGTGCCAGCAGCGTAGGGCCGTCCGATACGCAGTATTTT. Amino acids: CASSVGPSDTQYF. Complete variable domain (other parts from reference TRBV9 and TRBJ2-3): DSGVTQTPKHLITATGQRVTLRCSPRSGDLSVYWYQQSLDQGLQFLIQYYNGEERAKGNILERFSAQQFPDLHSELNLSSLELGDSALYFCASSVGPSDTQYFGPGTRLTVL.